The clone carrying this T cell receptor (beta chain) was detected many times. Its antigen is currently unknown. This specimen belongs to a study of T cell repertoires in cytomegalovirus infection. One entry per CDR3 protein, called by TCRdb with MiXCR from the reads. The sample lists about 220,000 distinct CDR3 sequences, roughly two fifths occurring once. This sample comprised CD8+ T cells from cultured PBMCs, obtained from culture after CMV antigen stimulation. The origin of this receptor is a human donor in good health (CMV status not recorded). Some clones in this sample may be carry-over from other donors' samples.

CDR3 bases: TGTGCCATCAGTGAGTGGGGGACTAGCGGGAGGTATGAGCAGTTCTTC. This gives the protein CAISEWGTSGRYEQFF. This rearrangement joins TRBV10-3 to TRBJ2-1, with TRBD2 identical over 15 bases. Germline CDR1 is ENHRY and CDR2 is SYGVKD. After removal of 1 base from V and 8 bases from J, the junction contained 3 bases not matched to a gene. The CDR3 sequence is 16 residues long.